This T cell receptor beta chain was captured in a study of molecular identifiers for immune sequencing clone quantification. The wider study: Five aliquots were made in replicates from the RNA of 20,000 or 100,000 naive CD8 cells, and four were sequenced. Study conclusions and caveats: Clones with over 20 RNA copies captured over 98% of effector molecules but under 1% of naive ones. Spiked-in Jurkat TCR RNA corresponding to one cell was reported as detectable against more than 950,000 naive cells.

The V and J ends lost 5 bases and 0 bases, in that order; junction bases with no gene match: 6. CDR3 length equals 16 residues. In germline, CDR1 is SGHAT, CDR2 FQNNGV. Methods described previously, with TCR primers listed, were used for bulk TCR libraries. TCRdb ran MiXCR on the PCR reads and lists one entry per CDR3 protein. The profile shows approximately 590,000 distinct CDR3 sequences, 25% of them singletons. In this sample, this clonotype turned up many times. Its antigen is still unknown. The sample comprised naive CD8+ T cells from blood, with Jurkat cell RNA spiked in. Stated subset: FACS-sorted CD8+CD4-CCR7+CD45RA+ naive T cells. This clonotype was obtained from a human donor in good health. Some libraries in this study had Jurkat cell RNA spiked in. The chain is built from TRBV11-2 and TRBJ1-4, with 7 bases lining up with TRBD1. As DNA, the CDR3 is TGTGCCAGCAGCATAGGGACAGATGCAACTAATGAAAAACTGTTTTTT. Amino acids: CASSIGTDATNEKLFF.